In its sample, the clone carrying this T cell receptor (beta chain) was seen once. Its antigen is still unknown. Germline CDR1 and CDR2: WNHNN and SYGVQD (reference sequence). The CDR3 extends over 13 amino acids. Division of CD4+ cells produced a CD45RA+ naive subset and a CD45RA-negative memory subset. The data stem from a study of shared clonotypes between healthy human individuals. Findings of the study overall: At large depth, rarefaction still showed sorted-subset sequencing to be incomplete. Clonotype sharing across a few donors was observed for roughly 5% of naive CD4 clonotypes.

The assay was run at deep level. Profiled with immunoSEQ multiplex PCR; TCRdb holds only in-frame clones, not every one. The sample lists over 2 million clones, 85% to 95% occurring once. Input material: naive CD4+ T cells from PBMCs. Sample subset: CD45RA+ positively selected. The chain recombines TRBV10-1 with TRBJ2-5; 9 bases fit TRBD1. The J call is uncertain, as TRBJ2-7 better fits the DNA end. The TCR was taken from a man aged 18 to 30 in good health. Some clones in this sample may be carry-over from other donors' samples. The CDR3 DNA sequence: TGCGCCAGCAGTGAGGGACAGGGGTACGAGCAGTACTTC. It is translated as CASSEGQGYEQYF.